This TCR beta chain was obtained from a study of T cells after yellow fever vaccination. The study's findings and limits: Shared CD4/CD8 clonotypes were a small share, likely from convergent recombination. Peak timing came faster in the weaker secondary response, day 5 versus 15. Most clones from primary vaccination were detected again post-booster (96% CD4, about 85% CD8).

This clonotype has a handful of counts. The antigen is unknown. The germline V gene encodes CDR1 DFQATT and CDR2 SNEGSKA (reference sequence). The CDR3 has 14 amino acids. V lost 3 bases, J lost 6 bases, and 9 bases stayed unmatched. 5'RACE template switching added a universal primer site and UMIs to TCR cDNA. TCRdb re-derived calls from the 5' RACE reads in MiXCR, one entry per CDR3 protein. Of 510,000 or so distinct CDR3 sequences detected, 15% to 20% appear once; the ten largest clones hold around an eighth. J is TRBJ2-3 and V is TRBV20-1; TRBD2 aligns across 7 bases. The source of this sequence is a man aged 30-40 years who received the YFV17D yellow fever vaccine. Sequencing used PBMCs, obtained 15 days after the yellow fever booster vaccination. This CDR3 reads CSASTGNGGDTQYF. In DNA form, the CDR3 reads TGCAGTGCTAGTACTGGTAACGGGGGGGATACGCAGTATTTT.